This T cell receptor beta chain was obtained from a study of OX40 agonist ivuxolimab in advanced cancers. This CDR3 is 13 amino acids long. The germline V gene encodes CDR1 SGHTA and CDR2 FQGNSA. V gave up 5 bases and J gave up 9 bases; unmatched junction bases: 5. A note on this clone: Its antigen is currently unknown.

Measured with immunoSEQ multiplex PCR; TCRdb has only the in-frame clones, and not every one. The sample includes more than 55,000 clones, 86% of them seen just once. The study, taken as a whole, reports: Researchers did not establish what antigens the expanded peripheral T cells target.

This chain uses TRBV7-2 with TRBJ2-1; TRBD1 matches at 9 bases. This clonotype was sampled from an adult with an advanced solid tumor such as melanoma, head and neck, liver or kidney cancer. The material was CD4+ or CD8+ T cells sorted from blood, obtained in a trial of the OX40 agonist ivuxolimab. The CDR3 spells CASSPDRGAEQFF. CDR3 coding DNA: TGTGCCAGCAGCCCGGACAGGGGAGCTGAGCAGTTCTTC.